This TCR beta chain was sequenced during a study of T cell repertoires in cytomegalovirus infection. In the case of this clonotype: What it binds is unknown.

The CDR3 loop spans 14 amino acids. Trimming cost V 1 base and J 3 bases, with 8 bases left between them. CDR1 LGHDT and CDR2 YNNKEL come from the germline V gene (reference sequence). MiXCR, run by TCRdb on the reads, gives a single entry per CDR3 protein. The table includes 86,000 or so distinct CDR3 sequences, 24% detected once. Sequencing used CD8+ T cells from cultured PBMCs, obtained from culture after CMV antigen stimulation. The genes are TRBV3-1 and TRBJ2-3; D unclear. This clonotype was obtained from a human donor in good health (CMV status not recorded). Some clones in this sample may be carry-over from other donors' samples. CDR3 protein: CASSQGKGTDTQYF. In DNA form, the CDR3 reads TGTGCCAGCAGCCAAGGCAAGGGAACAGATACGCAGTATTTT.